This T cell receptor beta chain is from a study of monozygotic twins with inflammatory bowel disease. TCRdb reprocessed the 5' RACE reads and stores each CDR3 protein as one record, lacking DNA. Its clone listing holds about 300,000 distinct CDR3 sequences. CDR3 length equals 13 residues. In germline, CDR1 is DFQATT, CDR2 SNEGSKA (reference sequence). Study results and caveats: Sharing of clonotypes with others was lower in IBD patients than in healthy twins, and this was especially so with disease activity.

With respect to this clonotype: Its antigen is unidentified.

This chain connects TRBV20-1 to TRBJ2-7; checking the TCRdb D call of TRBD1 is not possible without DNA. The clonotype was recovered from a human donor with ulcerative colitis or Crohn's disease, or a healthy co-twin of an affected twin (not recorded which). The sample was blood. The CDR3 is CSALGGWVYEQYF.